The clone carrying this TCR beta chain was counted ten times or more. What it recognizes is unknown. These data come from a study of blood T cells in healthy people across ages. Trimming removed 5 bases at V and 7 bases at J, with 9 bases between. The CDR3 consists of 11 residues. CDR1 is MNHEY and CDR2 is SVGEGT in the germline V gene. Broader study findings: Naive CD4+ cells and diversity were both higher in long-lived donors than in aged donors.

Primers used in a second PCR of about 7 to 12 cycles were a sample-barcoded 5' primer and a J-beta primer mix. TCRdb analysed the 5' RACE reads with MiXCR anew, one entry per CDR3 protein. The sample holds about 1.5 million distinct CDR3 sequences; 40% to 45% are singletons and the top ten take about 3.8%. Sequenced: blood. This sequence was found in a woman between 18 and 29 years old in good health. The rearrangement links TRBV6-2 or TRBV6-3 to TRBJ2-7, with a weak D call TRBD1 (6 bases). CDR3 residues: CASSAGDEQYF. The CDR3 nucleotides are TGTGCCAGCAGTGCAGGGGATGAGCAGTACTTC.